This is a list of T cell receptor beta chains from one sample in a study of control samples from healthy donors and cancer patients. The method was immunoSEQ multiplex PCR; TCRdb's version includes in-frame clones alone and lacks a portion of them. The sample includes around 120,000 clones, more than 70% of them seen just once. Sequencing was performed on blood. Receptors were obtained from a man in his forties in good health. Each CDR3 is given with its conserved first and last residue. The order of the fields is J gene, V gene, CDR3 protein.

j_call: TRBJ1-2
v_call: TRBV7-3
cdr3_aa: CASSPTGGNYGYTF

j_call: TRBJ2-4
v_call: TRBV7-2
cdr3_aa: CASSLGLAGVNIQYF

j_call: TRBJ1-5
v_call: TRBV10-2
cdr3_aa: CASSDRAINQPQHF

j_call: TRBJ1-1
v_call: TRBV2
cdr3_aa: CASTRTGDISNTEAFF

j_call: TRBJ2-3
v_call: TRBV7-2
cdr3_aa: CASSQGVSSTDTQYF

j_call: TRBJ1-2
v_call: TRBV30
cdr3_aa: CAWRAGIYGYTF

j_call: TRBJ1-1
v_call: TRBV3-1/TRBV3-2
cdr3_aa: CASSQVRGPYTEAFF

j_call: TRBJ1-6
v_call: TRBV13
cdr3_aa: CASSPAGGRYNSPLHF

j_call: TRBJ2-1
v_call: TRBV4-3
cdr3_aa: CASSQGAGATYNEQFF

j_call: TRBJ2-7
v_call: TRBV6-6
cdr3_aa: CASSYLDSFNEQYF

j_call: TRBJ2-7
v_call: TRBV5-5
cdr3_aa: CASTPSLRHEQYF

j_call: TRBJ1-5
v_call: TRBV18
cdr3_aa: CASSPAGSGNQPQHF

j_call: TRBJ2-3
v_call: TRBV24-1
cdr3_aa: CATSDLQGAKDTQYF

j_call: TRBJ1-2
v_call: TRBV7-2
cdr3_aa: CASSLVGRGFDGYTF

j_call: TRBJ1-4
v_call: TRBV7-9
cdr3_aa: CASSPWSNEKLFF

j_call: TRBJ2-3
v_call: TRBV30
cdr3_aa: CAWSVGGSEADTQYF

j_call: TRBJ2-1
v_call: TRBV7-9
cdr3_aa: CAWPGGTGLGEQFF

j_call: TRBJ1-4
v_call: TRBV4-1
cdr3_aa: CASSQVRQGGEKLFF

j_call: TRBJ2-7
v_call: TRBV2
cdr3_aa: CASSISPGGQYF

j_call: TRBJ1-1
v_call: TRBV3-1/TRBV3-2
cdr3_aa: CASSLLRGVNTEAFF

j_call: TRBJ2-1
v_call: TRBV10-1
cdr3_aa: CASRPGGLGNEQFF

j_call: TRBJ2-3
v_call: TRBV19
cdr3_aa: CASSIYRGQRDTQYF

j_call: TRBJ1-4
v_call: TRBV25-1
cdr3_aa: CASSDPGSDEKLFF

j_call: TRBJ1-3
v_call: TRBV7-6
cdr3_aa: CASSQGQGMDTIYF

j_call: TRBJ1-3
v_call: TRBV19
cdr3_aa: CASSIPGPGNTIYF

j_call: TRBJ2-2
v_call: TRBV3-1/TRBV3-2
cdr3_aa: CASSRIGGELNTGELFF

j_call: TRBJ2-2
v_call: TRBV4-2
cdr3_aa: CASSQPSAGMNTGELFF

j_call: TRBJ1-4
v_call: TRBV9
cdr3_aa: CASSPVPGTNEKLFF

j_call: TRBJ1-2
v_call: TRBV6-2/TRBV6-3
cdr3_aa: CASSPDDRGDGYTF

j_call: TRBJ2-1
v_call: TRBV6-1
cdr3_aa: CASSENPPRYKGLSYEQFF

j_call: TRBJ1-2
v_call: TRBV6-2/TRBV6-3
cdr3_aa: CASSFGQGDYGYTF

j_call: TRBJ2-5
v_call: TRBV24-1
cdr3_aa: CATRGQGGTQYF

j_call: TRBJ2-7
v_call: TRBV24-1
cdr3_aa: CATSDRTGGPYEQYF

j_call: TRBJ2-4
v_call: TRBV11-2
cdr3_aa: CASSLTTALNF

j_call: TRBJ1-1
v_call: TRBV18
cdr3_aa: CASSPEPTLGNTEAFF

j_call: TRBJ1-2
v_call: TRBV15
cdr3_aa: CATSSREDGYTF

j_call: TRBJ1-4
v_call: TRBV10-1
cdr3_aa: CASSEGTSGGKLFF

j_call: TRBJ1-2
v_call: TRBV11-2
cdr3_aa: CASSLGLGYTF

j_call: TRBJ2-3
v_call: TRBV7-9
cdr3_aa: CASSTMRGIHYTQYF

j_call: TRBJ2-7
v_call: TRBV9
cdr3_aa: CASSFRTGGSEQYF

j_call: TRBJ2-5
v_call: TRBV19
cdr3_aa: CASSIAGSGGETQYF

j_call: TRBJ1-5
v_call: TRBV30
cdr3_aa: CAWSVLGQEGNQPQHF

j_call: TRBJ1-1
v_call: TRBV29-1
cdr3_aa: CSVEDLNRGNTEAFF

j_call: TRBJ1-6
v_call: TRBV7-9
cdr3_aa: CASSGDSPNSPLHF

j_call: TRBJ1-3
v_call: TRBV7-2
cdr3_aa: CASSLSRGQDTIYF

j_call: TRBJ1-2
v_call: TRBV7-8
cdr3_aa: CASSVDRGQSYTF